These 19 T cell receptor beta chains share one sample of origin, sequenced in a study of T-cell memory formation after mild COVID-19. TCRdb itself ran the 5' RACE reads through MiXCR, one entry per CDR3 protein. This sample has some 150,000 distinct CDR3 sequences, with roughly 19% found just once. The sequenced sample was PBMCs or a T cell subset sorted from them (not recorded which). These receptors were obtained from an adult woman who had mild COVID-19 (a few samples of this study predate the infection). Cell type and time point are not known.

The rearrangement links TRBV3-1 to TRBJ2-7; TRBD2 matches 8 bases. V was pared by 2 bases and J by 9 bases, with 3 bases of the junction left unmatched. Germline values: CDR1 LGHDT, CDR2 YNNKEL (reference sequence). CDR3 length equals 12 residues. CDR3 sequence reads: CASSQTSGAQYF. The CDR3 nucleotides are TGTGCCAGCAGCCAAACTAGCGGAGCGCAGTACTTC.

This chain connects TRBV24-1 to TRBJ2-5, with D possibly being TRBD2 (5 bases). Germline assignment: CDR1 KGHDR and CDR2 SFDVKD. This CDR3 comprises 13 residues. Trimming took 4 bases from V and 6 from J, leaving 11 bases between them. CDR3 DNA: TGTGCCACCAGTGACCCGGGCGGGCAGACCCAGTACTTC. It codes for CATSDPGGQTQYF.

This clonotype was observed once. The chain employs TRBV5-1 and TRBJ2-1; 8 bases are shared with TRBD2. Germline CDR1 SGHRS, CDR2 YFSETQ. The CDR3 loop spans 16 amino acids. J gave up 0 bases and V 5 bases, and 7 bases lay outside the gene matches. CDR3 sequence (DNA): TGCGCCAGCAGGCTGATGAGCGGGAGCTCCTACAATGAGCAGTTCTTC. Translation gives CASRLMSGSSYNEQFF.

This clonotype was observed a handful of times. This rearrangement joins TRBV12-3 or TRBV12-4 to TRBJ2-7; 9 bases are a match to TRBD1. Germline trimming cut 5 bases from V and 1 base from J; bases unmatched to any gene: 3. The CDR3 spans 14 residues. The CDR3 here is CASSTGGSSYEQYF. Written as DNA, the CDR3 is TGTGCCAGCAGTACAGGGGGCTCATCCTACGAGCAGTACTTC.

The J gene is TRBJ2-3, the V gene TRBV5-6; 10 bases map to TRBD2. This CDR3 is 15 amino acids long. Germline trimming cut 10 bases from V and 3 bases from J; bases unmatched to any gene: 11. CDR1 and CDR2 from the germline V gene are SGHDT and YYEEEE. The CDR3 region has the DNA TGTGCCCTCTGGTTCCTAGCGGGGGAGACAGATACGCAGTATTTT. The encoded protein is CALWFLAGETDTQYF.

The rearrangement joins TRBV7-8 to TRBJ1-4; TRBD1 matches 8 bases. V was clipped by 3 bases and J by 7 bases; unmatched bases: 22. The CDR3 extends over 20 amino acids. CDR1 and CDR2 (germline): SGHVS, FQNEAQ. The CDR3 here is CASSFTPFRDRGLRGEKLFF. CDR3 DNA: TGTGCCAGCAGCTTCACACCCTTCAGAGACAGGGGTTTACGCGGTGAAAAACTGTTTTTT.

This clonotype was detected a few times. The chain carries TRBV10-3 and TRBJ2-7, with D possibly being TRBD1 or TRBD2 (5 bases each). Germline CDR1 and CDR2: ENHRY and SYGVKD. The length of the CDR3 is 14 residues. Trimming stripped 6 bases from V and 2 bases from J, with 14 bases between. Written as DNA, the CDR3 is TGTGCCATCAGGGCACCGGGACGGACCTACGAGCAGTACTTC. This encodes CAIRAPGRTYEQYF.

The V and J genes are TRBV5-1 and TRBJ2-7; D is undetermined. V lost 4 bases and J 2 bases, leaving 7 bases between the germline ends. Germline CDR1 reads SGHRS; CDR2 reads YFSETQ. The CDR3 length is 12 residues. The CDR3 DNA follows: TGCGCCAGCAGCCCGGCCCCCTACGAGCAGTACTTC. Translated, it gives CASSPAPYEQYF. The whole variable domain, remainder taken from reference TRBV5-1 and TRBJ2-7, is KAGVTQTPRYLIKTRGQQVTLSCSPISGHRSVSWYQQTPGQGLQFLFEYFSETQRNKGNFPGRFSGRQFSNSRSEMNVSTLELGDSALYLCASSPAPYEQYFGPGTRLTVT.

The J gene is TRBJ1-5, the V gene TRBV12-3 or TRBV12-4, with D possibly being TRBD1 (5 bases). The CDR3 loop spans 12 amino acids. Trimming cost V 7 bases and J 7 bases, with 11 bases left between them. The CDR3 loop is CASTYEGQPQHF. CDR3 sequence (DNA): TGTGCCAGCACCTACGAGGGGCAGCCCCAGCATTTT.

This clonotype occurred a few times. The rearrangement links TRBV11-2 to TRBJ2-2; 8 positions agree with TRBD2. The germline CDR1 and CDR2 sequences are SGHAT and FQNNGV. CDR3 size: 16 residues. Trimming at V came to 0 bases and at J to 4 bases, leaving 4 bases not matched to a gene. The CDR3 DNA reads TGTGCCAGCAGCTTAGAAGCGGGAGTTGCCACCGGGGAGCTGTTTTTT. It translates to CASSLEAGVATGELFF.

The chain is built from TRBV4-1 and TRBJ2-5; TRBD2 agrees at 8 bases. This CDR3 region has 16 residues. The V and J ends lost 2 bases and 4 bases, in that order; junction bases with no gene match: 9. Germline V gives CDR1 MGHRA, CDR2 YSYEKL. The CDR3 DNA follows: TGCGCCAGCAGCCAACCCTGGGGACTAGGACGAGAGACCCAGTACTTC. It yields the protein CASSQPWGLGRETQYF.

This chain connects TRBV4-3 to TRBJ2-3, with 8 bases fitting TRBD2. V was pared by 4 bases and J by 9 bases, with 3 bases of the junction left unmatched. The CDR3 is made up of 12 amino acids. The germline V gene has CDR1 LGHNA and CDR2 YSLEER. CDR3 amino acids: CASSRRGGTQYF. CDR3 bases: TGCGCCAGCAGCCGCCGGGGGGGGACGCAGTATTTT.

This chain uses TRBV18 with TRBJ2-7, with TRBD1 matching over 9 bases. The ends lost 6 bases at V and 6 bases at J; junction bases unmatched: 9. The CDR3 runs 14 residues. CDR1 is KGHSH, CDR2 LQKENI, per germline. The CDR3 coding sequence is TGTGCCAGCTCGCGACTACAGGGGGCTGGCGAGCAGTACTTC. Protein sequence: CASSRLQGAGEQYF.

The DNA of the CDR3 is TGTGCCAGCAGCGCGTCCCGGGTCGACTCCTACGAGCAGTACTTC. Encoded protein: CASSASRVDSYEQYF. V and J are TRBV5-5 and TRBJ2-7; D unresolved. CDR1 SGHKS and CDR2 YYEKEE come from the germline V gene (reference sequence). The V and J ends lost 4 bases and 0 bases respectively, with 14 bases between them. The CDR3 consists of 15 residues.

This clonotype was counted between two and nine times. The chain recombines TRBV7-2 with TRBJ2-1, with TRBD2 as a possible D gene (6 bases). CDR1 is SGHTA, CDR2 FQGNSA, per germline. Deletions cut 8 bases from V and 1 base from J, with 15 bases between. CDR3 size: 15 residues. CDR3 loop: CASATVGGSYNEQFF. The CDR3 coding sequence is TGTGCCAGCGCGACCGTGGGGGGATCCTACAATGAGCAGTTCTTC.

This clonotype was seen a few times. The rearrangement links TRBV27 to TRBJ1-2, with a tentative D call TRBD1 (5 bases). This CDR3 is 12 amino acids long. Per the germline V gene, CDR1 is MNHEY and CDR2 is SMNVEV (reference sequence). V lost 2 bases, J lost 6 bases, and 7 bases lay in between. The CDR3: CASSLAGDGYTF. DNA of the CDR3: TGTGCCAGCAGTTTAGCGGGGGATGGCTACACCTTC.

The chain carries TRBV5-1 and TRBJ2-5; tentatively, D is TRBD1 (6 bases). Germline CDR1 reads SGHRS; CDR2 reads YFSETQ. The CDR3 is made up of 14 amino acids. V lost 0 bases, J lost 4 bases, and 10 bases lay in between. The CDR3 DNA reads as TGCGCCAGCAGCTTGGTCGGACAGAGAGAGACCCAGTACTTC. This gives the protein CASSLVGQRETQYF.

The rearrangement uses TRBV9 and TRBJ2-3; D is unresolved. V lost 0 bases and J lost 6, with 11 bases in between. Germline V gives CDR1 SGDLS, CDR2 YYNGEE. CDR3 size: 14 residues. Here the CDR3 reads CASSVGTRRDTQYF. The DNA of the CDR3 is TGTGCCAGCAGCGTAGGTACCCGAAGGGATACGCAGTATTTT. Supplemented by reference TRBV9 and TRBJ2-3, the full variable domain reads DSGVTQTPKHLITATGQRVTLRCSPRSGDLSVYWYQQSLDQGLQFLIQYYNGEERAKGNILERFSAQQFPDLHSELNLSSLELGDSALYFCASSVGTRRDTQYFGPGTRLTVL.

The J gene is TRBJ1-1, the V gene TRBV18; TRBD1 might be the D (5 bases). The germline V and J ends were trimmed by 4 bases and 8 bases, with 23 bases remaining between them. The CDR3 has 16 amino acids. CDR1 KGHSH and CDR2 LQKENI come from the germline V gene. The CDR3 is CASSQGIRGVVAEAFF. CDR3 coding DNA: TGTGCCAGCTCACAGGGAATTCGAGGGGTTGTAGCCGAAGCTTTCTTT.